The clone carrying this T cell receptor beta chain was counted only a few times. Its antigen is still unknown. Sequencing was performed with immunoSEQ multiplex PCR; in TCRdb, only in-frame clones are kept and a portion is missing. The table lists some 87,000 clones, about four fifths of them singletons. The data originate from a study of a mutant IDH1 vaccine in newly diagnosed glioma. This CDR3 region has 14 residues. Germline CDR1 is SNHLY and CDR2 is FYNNEI. V was shortened by 8 bases and J by 4 bases, with 17 bases between the two germline ends. Study conclusions and caveats: Among all patients, vaccine-induced immune responses occurred in 85% to 95%.

Time point given: baseline, week 1 (first vaccination visit). Specified treatment: pre-vaccination baseline after standard-of-care therapy. Sequencing used PBMCs, obtained from a glioma patient treated with radiotherapy, temozolomide or both. The J gene is TRBJ1-1, the V gene TRBV2, with D possibly matching TRBD1 (5 bases). The sequence was obtained from a man aged 35-49 years with glioma. In DNA form, the CDR3 reads TGTGCCAGCTGTGTGGGTGCTGGGGCCACTGAAGCTTTCTTT. Translated, it gives CASCVGAGATEAFF.